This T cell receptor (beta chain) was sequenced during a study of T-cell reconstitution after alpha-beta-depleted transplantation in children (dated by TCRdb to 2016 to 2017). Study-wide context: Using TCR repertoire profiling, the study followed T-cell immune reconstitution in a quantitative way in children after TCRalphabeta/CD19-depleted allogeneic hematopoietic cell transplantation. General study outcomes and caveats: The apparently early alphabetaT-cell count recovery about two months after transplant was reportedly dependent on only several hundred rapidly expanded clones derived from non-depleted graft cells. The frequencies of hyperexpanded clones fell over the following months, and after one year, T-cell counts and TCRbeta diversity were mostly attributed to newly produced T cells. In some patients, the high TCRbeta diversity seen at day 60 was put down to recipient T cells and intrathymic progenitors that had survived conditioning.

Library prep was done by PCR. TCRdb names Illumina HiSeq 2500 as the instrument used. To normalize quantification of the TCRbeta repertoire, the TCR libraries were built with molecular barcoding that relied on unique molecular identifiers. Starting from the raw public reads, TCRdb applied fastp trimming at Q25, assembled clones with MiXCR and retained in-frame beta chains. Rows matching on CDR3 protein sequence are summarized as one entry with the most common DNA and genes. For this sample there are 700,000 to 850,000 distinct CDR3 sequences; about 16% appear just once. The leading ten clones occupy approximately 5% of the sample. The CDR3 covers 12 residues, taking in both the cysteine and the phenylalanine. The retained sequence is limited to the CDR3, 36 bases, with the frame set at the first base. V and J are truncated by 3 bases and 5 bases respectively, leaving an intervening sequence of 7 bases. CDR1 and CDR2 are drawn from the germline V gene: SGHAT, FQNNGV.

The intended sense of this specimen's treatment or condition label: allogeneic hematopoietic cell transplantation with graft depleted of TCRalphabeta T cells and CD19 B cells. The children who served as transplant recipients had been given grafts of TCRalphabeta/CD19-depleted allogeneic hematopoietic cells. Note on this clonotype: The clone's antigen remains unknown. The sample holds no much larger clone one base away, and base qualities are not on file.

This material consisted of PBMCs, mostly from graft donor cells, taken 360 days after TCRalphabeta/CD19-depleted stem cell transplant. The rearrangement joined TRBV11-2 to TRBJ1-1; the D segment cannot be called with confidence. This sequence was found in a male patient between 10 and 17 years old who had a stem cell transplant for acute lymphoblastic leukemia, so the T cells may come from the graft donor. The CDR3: CASSFWATEAFF. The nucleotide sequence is TGTGCCAGCAGCTTCTGGGCGACTGAAGCTTTCTTT. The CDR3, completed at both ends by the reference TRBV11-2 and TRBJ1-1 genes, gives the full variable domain EAGVAQSPRYKIIEKRQSVAFWCNPISGHATLYWYQQILGQGPKLLIQFQNNGVVDDSQLPKDRFSAERLKGVDSTLKIQPAKLEDSAVYLCASSFWATEAFFGQGTRLTVV.